A single sample is the source of the 25 T cell receptor beta chains below, sequenced in a study of graft-versus-host responses after intestinal transplantation. The antigens these receptors bind are not known. Only in-frame clones appear in the TCRdb table, and some are missing; sequencing was by immunoSEQ multiplex PCR. Of fewer than 95,000 clones listed, about 93% are singletons. The source material was unstimulated CD8+ T cells sorted from spleen or lymph node cells, sampled before intestinal transplant. The receptors derive from a human donor who received an intestinal transplant.

This chain links TRBV7-9 with TRBJ1-5; tentative D call: TRBD1 (6 bases). CDR3 size: 15 residues. V lost 3 bases and J lost 4, with 13 bases in between. Looked up from germline, CDR1 is SEHNR and CDR2 is FQNEAQ (reference sequence). In DNA form, the CDR3 reads TGTGCCAGCAGCTTGGGGACACTTGGGAATCAGCCCCAGCATTTT. Its protein product is CASSLGTLGNQPQHF.

The chain couples TRBV30 to TRBJ1-4; tentative D call: TRBD1 (6 bases). Germline loops: CDR1 GTSNPN, CDR2 SVGIG (reference sequence). This CDR3 is built from 12 residues. Trimming took 3 bases from V and 8 from J, leaving 10 bases between them. The CDR3 loop is CAWSGGQEKLFF. CDR3 sequence (DNA): TGTGCCTGGAGCGGGGGGCAGGAAAAACTGTTTTTT.

This clone was counted once. The V call is TRBV12-1, the J call TRBJ1-5. TRBV12-1 constitutes a pseudogene. The CDR3 contains 15 residues. The CDR3 DNA reads TGTGCCAGCAGCTGGAAGGAGGATAGCAATCAGCCCCAGCATTTT. Encoded protein: CASSWKEDSNQPQHF.

This clone was seen only once. The CDR3 nucleotides read TGTGCCTGGAGTGATCCCAGGGGATCCTACGAGCAGTACTTC. This translates into CAWSDPRGSYEQYF. The J gene is TRBJ2-7, the V gene TRBV30, with D possibly matching TRBD1 (6 bases). CDR3 size: 14 residues. V gave up 1 base and J gave up 1 base, with 11 bases separating them. Germline V CDR1 and CDR2: GTSNPN, SVGIG (reference sequence).

The chain has TRBV4-1 and TRBJ2-1; TRBD2 is a possible D gene (6 bases). The CDR3 consists of 17 residues. CDR1 and CDR2 from the germline V gene are MGHRA and YSYEKL. Trimming removed 2 bases at V and 4 bases at J, with 18 bases between. DNA for the CDR3: TGCGCCAGCAGCCAAACATTCGGGTCAGGGACTTACAATGAGCAGTTCTTC. Translating gives CASSQTFGSGTYNEQFF.

This clone was found once. The rearrangement joins TRBV19 to TRBJ2-1; tentative D call: TRBD1 (6 bases). Germline V gene lookup returns CDR1 LNHDA and CDR2 SQIVND (reference sequence). Trimming removed 5 bases at V and 0 bases at J, with 11 bases between. This CDR3 is 15 amino acids long. The CDR3 coding sequence is TGTGCCAGTAGTTATACAGGGAGCTCCTACAATGAGCAGTTCTTC. It codes for CASSYTGSSYNEQFF.

The chain has TRBV11-2 and TRBJ2-7; TRBD1 matches 7 bases. The CDR3 consists of 14 residues. Germline CDR1 SGHAT, CDR2 FQNNGV. V was clipped by 5 bases and J by 2 bases; unmatched bases: 6. CDR3 region: CASSAGTAAYEQYF. CDR3 nucleotide sequence: TGTGCCAGCAGCGCCGGGACAGCTGCCTACGAGCAGTACTTC.

The chain joins TRBV27 to TRBJ1-1; the match to TRBD1 covers 8 bases. CDR3 length equals 14 residues. The V gene's germline CDR1 is MNHEY and CDR2 SMNVEV (reference sequence). V gave up 6 bases and J gave up 6 bases; unmatched junction bases: 9. CDR3 amino acids: CASSLDRGFAEAFF. The CDR3 coding sequence is TGTGCCAGCAGCCTAGACAGGGGCTTCGCTGAAGCTTTCTTT.

The chain uses TRBV30 and TRBJ2-4; possible D gene TRBD2, 5 bases. The CDR3 extends over 12 amino acids. The germline gives CDR1 GTSNPN, CDR2 SVGIG (reference sequence). V was trimmed by 2 bases and J by 8 bases, leaving 10 bases between them. Here the CDR3 DNA reads TGTGCCTGGAGTAAGGGCGGGTACATTCAGTACTTC. Translating gives CAWSKGGYIQYF.

The V call is TRBV2, the J call TRBJ1-1; 8 nucleotides agree with TRBD1. Germline CDR1 is SNHLY and CDR2 is FYNNEI. CDR3 size: 13 residues. Trimming removed 6 bases from V and 6 bases from J; junction bases left unmatched: 6. The CDR3 here is CASRGQGIAEAFF. Written as DNA, the CDR3 is TGTGCCAGCAGAGGACAGGGAATCGCTGAAGCTTTCTTT.

The chain is built from TRBV9 and TRBJ2-3; D may be TRBD1 (6 bases). Germline V lookup: CDR1 SGDLS, CDR2 YYNGEE. V was clipped by 4 bases and J by 3 bases, with 9 bases between them. There are 13 residues in the CDR3. This CDR3 is CASSRGQTDTQYF. The CDR3 bases are TGTGCCAGCAGCAGAGGACAGACAGATACGCAGTATTTT.

The chain employs TRBV9 and TRBJ2-1; the match to TRBD2 covers 10 bases. Germline values: CDR1 SGDLS, CDR2 YYNGEE. The ends lost 3 bases at V and 9 bases at J; junction bases unmatched: 9. The CDR3 runs to 15 residues. The CDR3, as DNA: TGTGCCAGCAGCGCTAGCGGGGGTTCGGGCGGTGAGCAGTTCTTC. It yields the protein CASSASGGSGGEQFF.

This clone was seen only once. The V and J genes are TRBV27 and TRBJ1-6, with 7 bases fitting TRBD1. The CDR3 runs to 12 residues. From germline, CDR1 is MNHEY and CDR2 SMNVEV (reference sequence). For the CDR3, the DNA is TGTGCTACAGGGGCCTTGGCTTCACCCCTCCACTTT. This translates into CATGALASPLHF.

The rearrangement uses TRBV30 and TRBJ2-7; 10 positions agree with TRBD1. V shed 3 bases, J shed 2 bases, and the junction held 10 bases outside the gene matches. The germline CDR1 and CDR2 sequences are GTSNPN and SVGIG (reference sequence). The CDR3 is made up of 16 amino acids. CDR3 sequence reads: CAWSLGRDRGTYEQYF. CDR3 DNA sequence: TGTGCCTGGAGCCTCGGAAGGGACAGGGGAACCTACGAGCAGTACTTC.

The gene calls are TRBV5-5 and TRBJ1-2; TRBD1 might be the D (5 bases). V was pared by 4 bases and J by 6 bases, with 19 bases between. The CDR3 has 15 amino acids. The germline CDR1 and CDR2 sequences are SGHKS and YYEKEE (reference sequence). The CDR3 region is CASSPTQVFLDGYTF. In DNA form, the CDR3 reads TGTGCCAGCAGCCCCACACAGGTTTTCTTAGATGGCTACACCTTC.

V gene TRBV7-9 combines with J gene TRBJ2-3; D gene uncertain. This CDR3 has 14 amino acids. The germline V gene encodes CDR1 SEHNR and CDR2 FQNEAQ (reference sequence). V was cut by 1 base and J by 2 bases, with 7 bases left in between. The CDR3: CASSLETLTDTQYF. CDR3 DNA sequence: TGTGCCAGCAGCTTAGAGACTCTCACAGATACGCAGTATTTT.

V is TRBV2 and J is TRBJ2-3; 8 bases agree with TRBD1. With V trimmed by 6 bases and J by 3 bases, 8 bases remained unmatched. Germline V lookup: CDR1 SNHLY, CDR2 FYNNEI. The CDR3 sequence is 15 residues long. The CDR3 nucleotides read TGTGCCAGCAGGGAGAACAGGGGGAGAACAGATACGCAGTATTTT. This codes for CASRENRGRTDTQYF.

J is TRBJ2-7 and V is TRBV28, with D possibly matching TRBD1 (5 bases). Germline values: CDR1 MDHEN, CDR2 SYDVKM. This CDR3 contains 14 residues. V gave up 3 bases and J gave up 4 bases, with 13 bases separating them. The CDR3 sequence: CASSFEGVSYEQYF. CDR3 DNA sequence: TGTGCCAGCAGTTTTGAAGGGGTATCTTACGAGCAGTACTTC. Full variable domain (missing parts from reference TRBV28 and TRBJ2-7): DVKVTQSSRYLVKRTGEKVFLECVQDMDHENMFWYRQDPGLGLRLIYFSYDVKMKEKGDIPEGYSVSREKKERFSLILESASTNQTSMYLCASSFEGVSYEQYFGPGTRLTVT.

V gene TRBV6-6 combines with J gene TRBJ2-1, with TRBD1 identical over 9 bases. V lost 7 bases to trimming and J lost 4 bases; unmatched junction nucleotides: 8. The CDR3 loop spans 15 amino acids. CDR1 is MNHNY and CDR2 is SVGAGI in the germline V gene (reference sequence). CDR3 sequence (DNA): TGTGCCAGCATTGGGGACAGGGAGGTATACAATGAGCAGTTCTTC. This codes for CASIGDREVYNEQFF.

CDR3 nucleotides: TGCGCCAGCAGCTTGGCCCTGGGACAAGAGATTTCCTACGAGCAGTACTTC. It is translated as CASSLALGQEISYEQYF. The chain uses TRBV5-1 and TRBJ2-7; D may be TRBD1 (6 bases). V shed 0 bases and J shed 1 base, with 17 bases lying between them. Per germline, CDR1 SGHRS and CDR2 YFSETQ. The length of the CDR3 is 17 residues. Supplemented by reference TRBV5-1 and TRBJ2-7, the full variable domain reads KAGVTQTPRYLIKTRGQQVTLSCSPISGHRSVSWYQQTPGQGLQFLFEYFSETQRNKGNFPGRFSGRQFSNSRSEMNVSTLELGDSALYLCASSLALGQEISYEQYFGPGTRLTVT.

The genes are TRBV14 and TRBJ2-7; 7 bases are a match to TRBD1. In germline, CDR1 is SGHDN, CDR2 FVKESK. V lost 7 bases and J lost 5; bases outside the gene matches: 8. The CDR3 extends over 13 amino acids. The CDR3 loop reads CASTPRQGHEQYF. In DNA, the CDR3 is TGTGCCAGCACCCCAAGACAGGGCCACGAGCAGTACTTC.

The V gene is TRBV19, the J gene TRBJ2-1; TRBD1 matches 7 bases. This CDR3 comprises 14 residues. Germline V lookup: CDR1 LNHDA, CDR2 SQIVND (reference sequence). V lost 3 bases to trimming and J lost 8 bases; unmatched junction nucleotides: 7. The CDR3 is CASSIFLGQDEQFF. CDR3 in DNA: TGTGCCAGTAGTATTTTCCTAGGACAGGATGAGCAGTTCTTC.

The rearrangement uses TRBV13 and TRBJ2-3; 7 bases line up with TRBD2. V gave up 5 bases and J gave up 10 bases; unmatched junction bases: 9. The germline gives CDR1 PRHDT, CDR2 FYEKMQ (reference sequence). CDR3 length: 13 residues. CDR3 protein: CASSGGGRSPQYF. The CDR3 DNA is TGTGCCAGCAGCGGCGGGGGAAGGAGTCCGCAGTATTTT.

The V call is TRBV4-3, the J call TRBJ1-1; D uncertain. With 0 bases removed from V and 0 bases from J, the gap between germline ends came to 8 bases. Germline lookup yields CDR1 LGHNA and CDR2 YSLEER. The CDR3 runs 15 residues. The CDR3 DNA follows: TGCGCCAGCAGCCAAGAAGACGGGATGAACACTGAAGCTTTCTTT. It is translated as CASSQEDGMNTEAFF.

The V and J genes are TRBV27 and TRBJ2-7, with 7 positions matching TRBD1. Germline V gives CDR1 MNHEY, CDR2 SMNVEV (reference sequence). The junction had 7 bases not matched to a gene; V was cut back by 5 bases and J by 3 bases. This CDR3 is 14 amino acids long. CDR3 coding DNA: TGTGCCAGCAGTAGTTCCCGACAGGGCTACGAGCAGTACTTC. Translated, it gives CASSSSRQGYEQYF.